These 14 T cell receptor beta chains share one sample of origin, sequenced in a study of T-cell memory formation after mild COVID-19. TCRdb re-analysed the 5' RACE reads in MiXCR, keeping a single row per CDR3 protein. Among 280,000 or so distinct CDR3 sequences listed, approximately 8.4% were seen once. Specimen: PBMCs or a T cell subset sorted from them (not recorded which). Source of these receptors: a young man who had mild COVID-19 (a few samples of this study predate the infection). Cell type and time point are not known.

This clonotype was seen more than once but under ten times. The rearrangement links TRBV7-2 to TRBJ1-5, with D unclear. The CDR3 has 17 amino acids. Deletions cut 0 bases from V and 5 bases from J, with 17 bases between. In germline, CDR1 is SGHTA, CDR2 FQGNSA. This CDR3 is CASSLAADGGGYQPQHF. CDR3 sequence (DNA): TGTGCCAGCAGCTTAGCCGCGGATGGCGGTGGATATCAGCCCCAGCATTTT.

Only a few counts were recorded for this clonotype. This CDR3 reads CASSIRLAGGFFEQFF. CDR3 DNA sequence: TGTGCCAGTAGTATTCGGCTAGCGGGGGGGTTTTTTGAGCAGTTCTTC. V is TRBV19 and J is TRBJ2-1; 12 bases map to TRBD2. Germline V lookup: CDR1 LNHDA, CDR2 SQIVND (reference sequence). This CDR3 comprises 16 residues. The V gene end was trimmed by 3 bases and the J gene end by 9 bases; junction bases not matched to a gene: 9.

The sample holds many counts of this clonotype. The J gene is TRBJ1-1, the V gene TRBV12-3 or TRBV12-4; weak D call: TRBD1 (6 bases). The CDR3 has 13 residues. Trimming took off 7 bases at V and 6 bases at J, with 15 bases between the two ends. CDR3 loop: CASNPSGGSEAFF. The DNA for the CDR3 is TGTGCCAGCAATCCTTCGGGGGGCTCTGAAGCTTTCTTT.

This clonotype came up a few times. The chain uses TRBV7-9 and TRBJ2-7, with 12 bases matching TRBD2. This CDR3 region has 14 residues. With 8 bases clipped from V and 7 bases from J, the junction kept 9 bases outside the gene matches. The germline V gene encodes CDR1 SEHNR and CDR2 FQNEAQ (reference sequence). The CDR3 region has the DNA TGTGCCAGCCGGCGACTAGCGGGGGTAGGGGAGCAGTACTTC. This sequence encodes CASRRLAGVGEQYF.

The chain carries TRBV19 and TRBJ2-4, with D perhaps TRBD1 (6 bases). This CDR3 is 14 amino acids long. Per germline, CDR1 LNHDA and CDR2 SQIVND (reference sequence). The germline V and J ends were trimmed by 5 bases and 5 bases, with 13 bases remaining between them. CDR3 sequence (DNA): TGTGCCAGTAGTCTACAGGACAGTGAAAACATTCAGTACTTC. Protein: CASSLQDSENIQYF.

This chain uses TRBV19 with TRBJ2-7, with a tentative D call TRBD1 (6 bases). Germline loops: CDR1 LNHDA, CDR2 SQIVND (reference sequence). Trimming left V 3 bases short and J 2 bases short, with 14 bases between. The CDR3 runs to 15 residues. The CDR3 region has the DNA TGTGCCAGTAGTATTGGGACGCAGGGGACCTACGAGCAGTACTTC. This codes for CASSIGTQGTYEQYF.

This clonotype was counted a few times. This chain uses TRBV2 with TRBJ1-6, with D uncertain. V was cut by 7 bases and J by 10 bases, with 11 bases left in between. Germline lookup yields CDR1 SNHLY and CDR2 FYNNEI. This CDR3 is 12 amino acids long. The CDR3 coding sequence is TGTGCCAGCAACCTCCCCCAATCACCCCTCCACTTT. Its protein product is CASNLPQSPLHF.

This clonotype was seen many times. The V and J genes are TRBV7-9 and TRBJ2-2, with D perhaps TRBD1 or TRBD2 (5 bases each). V lost 3 bases and J 5 bases, leaving 10 bases between the germline ends. The CDR3 has 14 amino acids. The germline gives CDR1 SEHNR, CDR2 FQNEAQ (reference sequence). The CDR3 region has the DNA TGTGCCAGCAGCTTGGGGGTTTGGACCGGGGAGCTGTTTTTT. The encoded protein is CASSLGVWTGELFF.

This clonotype has a handful of counts. CDR3 loop: CSVDPDSTISEAFF. CDR3 nucleotides: TGCAGCGTAGACCCGGACAGTACGATATCTGAAGCTTTCTTT. The V call is TRBV29-1, the J call TRBJ1-1, with D maybe TRBD1 (6 bases). Per germline, CDR1 SQVTM and CDR2 ANQGSEA. Trimming pared 6 bases from V and 6 bases from J, leaving 20 bases between. The CDR3 length is 14 residues.

This clonotype showed up just a few times. The genes are TRBV7-2 and TRBJ2-2, with TRBD2 as a possible D gene (5 bases). The V gene lost 5 bases and the J gene lost 8 bases, with 9 bases spanning the gap. CDR3 length: 12 residues. Germline CDR1 is SGHTA and CDR2 is FQGNSA. The CDR3 sequence is CASSERGGELFF. The DNA of the CDR3 is TGTGCCAGCAGCGAGAGAGGGGGGGAGCTGTTTTTT.

The chain links TRBV19 to TRBJ2-4, with TRBD1 matching over 7 bases. Trimming took 5 bases from V and 9 from J; bases not matched to a gene: 13. Germline CDR1 and CDR2: LNHDA and SQIVND (reference sequence). The CDR3 runs 15 residues. The CDR3 protein is CASSVRTGVLPIQYF. The DNA of the CDR3 is TGTGCCAGTAGTGTACGTACAGGGGTACTCCCCATTCAGTACTTC.

This chain links TRBV7-9 with TRBJ2-3, with 14 nucleotides matching TRBD2. CDR1 is SEHNR, CDR2 FQNEAQ, per germline (reference sequence). This CDR3 is built from 18 residues. J lost 5 bases, V lost 5 bases, and 12 bases had no gene match. CDR3 in amino acids: CASSPSFRLAGGLDTQYF. CDR3 DNA: TGTGCCAGCAGCCCCTCCTTCCGACTAGCGGGGGGGCTAGATACGCAGTATTTT.

V and J are TRBV6-1 and TRBJ1-2; D may be TRBD1 (5 bases). V lost 2 bases, J lost 8 bases, and 12 bases lay in between. The germline V gene encodes CDR1 MNHNS and CDR2 SASEGT. CDR3 length: 13 amino acids. The CDR3 DNA follows: TGTGCCAGCAGTGAAATTTACGGGGCCGGCTACACCTTC. Protein product: CASSEIYGAGYTF.

This clonotype has more than one count but fewer than ten. The chain uses TRBV27 and TRBJ1-4, with D possibly TRBD1 on 6 matching bases. CDR1 is MNHEY and CDR2 is SMNVEV in the germline V gene (reference sequence). V lost 2 bases, J lost 6 bases, and 13 bases lay in between. This CDR3 contains 15 residues. As DNA, the CDR3 is TGTGCCAGCAGTTTACAACAGGGTCCCTATGAAAAACTGTTTTTT. It yields the protein CASSLQQGPYEKLFF.